Each of the 21 T cell receptor beta chains below was sequenced from the same sample in a study of blood T cell repertoires in COVID-19. Generated by immunoSEQ multiplex PCR, the TCRdb table keeps only in-frame clones and is missing some. In the table there are around 700,000 clones, about 87% of which are singletons. The sample consisted of peripheral blood. Every receptor here comes from a woman between 18 and 29 years old with acute or convalescent COVID-19.

The CDR3 DNA is TGTGCCAGCAGACCCGGGACAGGGGTAACCCTCTGGGCCAACGTCCTGACTTTC. Amino acid sequence: CASRPGTGVTLWANVLTF. The gene calls are TRBV28 and TRBJ2-6, with TRBD1 matching over 10 bases. The J segment lost 5 bases and the V segment lost 6 bases, leaving 13 bases of the junction unmatched. The CDR3 loop spans 18 amino acids. CDR1 is MDHEN, CDR2 SYDVKM, per germline.

The chain couples TRBV28 to TRBJ2-2; weak D call: TRBD2 (6 bases). V lost 4 bases and J 5 bases, leaving 11 bases between the germline ends. CDR1 and CDR2 (germline): MDHEN, SYDVKM. The CDR3 is made up of 14 amino acids. Written as DNA, the CDR3 is TGTGCCAGCAGTTCCTTCGGGGGTACCGGGGAGCTGTTTTTT. It specifies CASSSFGGTGELFF.

This chain links TRBV10-3 with TRBJ1-4; D uncertain. V lost 2 bases, J lost 7 bases, and 8 bases lay in between. This CDR3 region has 13 residues. Germline V gene data show CDR1 as ENHRY and CDR2 as SYGVKD. The CDR3 region is CAISEQGGEKLFF. In nucleotides, the CDR3 is TGTGCCATCAGTGAGCAAGGCGGTGAAAAACTGTTTTTT.

The V gene is TRBV27, the J gene TRBJ2-5; a possible D gene is TRBD2 (7 bases). V lost 6 bases and J lost 5, with 16 bases in between. The CDR3 totals 14 residues. Germline V gene sequence: CDR1 MNHEY, CDR2 SMNVEV (reference sequence). The CDR3 DNA is TGTGCCAGCAGGTCGAGGGGGGGGCGGGAGACCCAGTACTTC. Protein sequence: CASRSRGGRETQYF.

The V and J genes are TRBV27 and TRBJ1-2; TRBD1 agrees at 7 bases. The CDR3 is made up of 13 amino acids. Trimming cost V 3 bases and J 7 bases; bases outside gene matches: 5. The germline CDR1 and CDR2 sequences are MNHEY and SMNVEV (reference sequence). The CDR3 is CASSLIGGAGYTF. As DNA, the CDR3 is TGTGCCAGCAGTTTGATAGGGGGCGCTGGCTACACCTTC.

The V call is TRBV5-1, the J call TRBJ1-2; no clear D. V was shortened by 0 bases and J by 4 bases, with 13 bases between the two germline ends. This CDR3 comprises 15 residues. CDR1 SGHRS and CDR2 YFSETQ come from the germline V gene. The CDR3 region is CASSLGRTEGYGYTF. DNA of the CDR3: TGCGCCAGCAGCTTGGGCCGTACAGAAGGCTATGGCTACACCTTC.

This clone was observed a few times. This chain links TRBV9 with TRBJ1-1; D is ambiguous. CDR3 length: 14 residues. Germline-derived CDR1 and CDR2 are SGDLS and YYNGEE. Trimming removed 4 bases at V and 0 bases at J, with 10 bases between. The DNA of the CDR3 is TGTGCCAGCAGCACATGGGCCCTGAACACTGAAGCTTTCTTT. Amino acids: CASSTWALNTEAFF. The full variable domain, with the rest looked up from reference TRBV9 and TRBJ1-1, is DSGVTQTPKHLITATGQRVTLRCSPRSGDLSVYWYQQSLDQGLQFLIQYYNGEERAKGNILERFSAQQFPDLHSELNLSSLELGDSALYFCASSTWALNTEAFFGQGTRLTVV.

This chain links TRBV30 with TRBJ1-4, with D perhaps TRBD1 (5 bases). The germline V and J ends were trimmed by 2 bases and 12 bases, with 22 bases remaining between them. CDR1 GTSNPN and CDR2 SVGIG come from the germline V gene (reference sequence). This CDR3 spans 15 amino acids. CDR3 bases: TGTGCCTGGAGTACCACCTTACCCGTCCCGGGGGAACTGTTTTTT. Translation gives CAWSTTLPVPGELFF.

This clone was detected a few times. Other DNA sequences of this sample code for an identical CDR3. The chain joins TRBV28 to TRBJ1-2; 8 bases match TRBD1. CDR1 is MDHEN, CDR2 SYDVKM, per germline. The CDR3 runs to 13 residues. With 6 bases clipped from V and 4 bases from J, the junction kept 4 bases outside the gene matches. The CDR3 is CASSRTGIYGYTF. CDR3 in DNA: TGTGCCAGCAGCAGGACAGGGATCTATGGCTACACCTTC.

This sequence joins TRBV25-1 and TRBJ1-5; a possible D gene is TRBD1 (5 bases). Germline V gives CDR1 MGHDK, CDR2 SYGVNS. The CDR3 sequence is 17 residues long. With 4 bases removed from V and 0 bases from J, the gap between germline ends came to 16 bases. CDR3 loop: CASSGDGLGDSNQPQHF. The CDR3 DNA sequence: TGTGCCAGCAGTGGCGACGGGCTAGGGGATAGCAATCAGCCCCAGCATTTT.

This chain joins TRBV10-3 and TRBJ2-5; perhaps TRBD1 as D (5 bases). Germline CDR1 is ENHRY and CDR2 is SYGVKD. The CDR3 loop spans 14 amino acids. The V gene lost 2 bases and the J gene lost 5 bases, with 12 bases spanning the gap. DNA of the CDR3: TGTGCCATCAGTGAGGGGGCCCTGGGGGAGACCCAGTACTTC. Translating gives CAISEGALGETQYF.

The CDR3, as DNA: TGTGCCTGGAGTGTAACCAGGGATAATTCACCCCTCCACTTT. Amino acids: CAWSVTRDNSPLHF. The genes are TRBV30 and TRBJ1-6; possible D gene TRBD1, 5 bases. Germline loops: CDR1 GTSNPN, CDR2 SVGIG (reference sequence). V shed 0 bases and J shed 5 bases, with 8 bases lying between them. The CDR3 totals 14 residues.

This sequence joins TRBV6-5 and TRBJ1-4; 11 bases align to TRBD1. The germline V gene has CDR1 MNHEY and CDR2 SVGAGI. J gave up 7 bases and V 4 bases, and 5 bases lay outside the gene matches. The CDR3 runs to 15 residues. This CDR3 reads CASSSSGTGGEKLFF. The CDR3 region has the DNA TGTGCCAGCAGTTCCTCCGGGACAGGGGGTGAAAAACTGTTTTTT.

The V and J genes are TRBV30 and TRBJ2-7; possible D gene TRBD2, 6 bases. Deletions cut 2 bases from V and 2 bases from J, with 16 bases between. Germline V CDR1 and CDR2: GTSNPN, SVGIG (reference sequence). The CDR3 contains 15 residues. CDR3 sequence (DNA): TGTGCCTGGAGTCTCACCATGGGACTCCCCTACGAGCAGTACTTC. Its translation: CAWSLTMGLPYEQYF.

The chain joins TRBV19 to TRBJ2-7; 7 bases match TRBD2. V dropped 5 bases and J dropped 1; count of bases not matched to a gene: 2. CDR3 length: 13 residues. Looked up from germline, CDR1 is LNHDA and CDR2 is SQIVND (reference sequence). CDR3 amino acids: CASSLGGSYEQYF. CDR3 DNA: TGTGCCAGTAGTCTGGGGGGGTCCTACGAGCAGTACTTC.

This chain connects TRBV7-6 to TRBJ2-5; D is undetermined. Germline V gene lookup returns CDR1 SGHVS and CDR2 FNYEAQ. Trimming removed 0 bases at V and 5 bases at J, with 16 bases between. The CDR3 covers 16 residues. The DNA for the CDR3 is TGTGCCAGCAGCTTAGCGTCGTGGGCCCGGAAGGAGACCCAGTACTTC. It translates to CASSLASWARKETQYF.

This clone was detected once. The chain combines TRBV29-1 with TRBJ1-1, with D unresolved. There are 13 residues in the CDR3. Trimming removed 6 bases at V and 5 bases at J, with 16 bases between. CDR1 is SQVTM, CDR2 ANQGSEA, per germline. CDR3 DNA sequence: TGCAGCGTGGGGTGGAGGGCGGGAACTGAAGCTTTCTTT. Amino acids: CSVGWRAGTEAFF.

The genes are TRBV4-3 and TRBJ2-4; tentatively, D is TRBD2 (6 bases). The length of the CDR3 is 15 residues. CDR1 LGHNA and CDR2 YSLEER come from the germline V gene. V was clipped by 0 bases and J by 9 bases, with 15 bases between them. CDR3 in DNA: TGCGCCAGCAGCCAAGAGAGGGTTCGGGGGAGCATTCAGTACTTC. Translating it yields CASSQERVRGSIQYF.

V gene TRBV19 combines with J gene TRBJ1-1; the D gene is possibly TRBD1 (5 bases). CDR1 is LNHDA and CDR2 is SQIVND in the germline V gene (reference sequence). This CDR3 has 12 residues. Trimming left V 5 bases short and J 4 bases short, with 8 bases between. The CDR3 loop is CASSWQGTEAFF. The CDR3 DNA reads as TGTGCCAGTAGTTGGCAGGGCACTGAAGCTTTCTTT.

J is TRBJ1-6 and V is TRBV6-5; D ambiguous. CDR3 size: 14 residues. Germline CDR1 reads MNHEY; CDR2 reads SVGAGI. V was cut by 4 bases and J by 8 bases, with 12 bases left in between. This chain's CDR3 is CASSSGREHSPLHF. The CDR3 coding sequence is TGTGCCAGCAGTTCAGGCAGAGAACATTCACCCCTCCACTTT.

V is TRBV29-1 and J is TRBJ1-2, with D possibly being TRBD1 (6 bases). The CDR3 has 16 amino acids. Germline loops: CDR1 SQVTM, CDR2 ANQGSEA. The germline V and J ends were trimmed by 1 base and 0 bases, with 15 bases remaining between them. CDR3 sequence reads: CSVEVGATESNYGYTF. The CDR3 DNA is TGCAGCGTTGAAGTGGGGGCTACTGAGTCTAACTATGGCTACACCTTC. The full variable domain, with the rest looked up from reference TRBV29-1 and TRBJ1-2, is SAVISQKPSRDICQRGTSLTIQCQVDSQVTMMFWYRQQPGQSLTLIATANQGSEATYESGFVIDKFPISRPNLTFSTLTVSNMSPEDSSIYLCSVEVGATESNYGYTFGSGTRLTVV.